This record concerns one T cell receptor beta chain sequence. The CDR3 has 14 residues. CDR1 is MDHEN, CDR2 SYDVKM, per germline. V lost 8 bases to trimming and J lost 2 bases, with 12 bases between them. TCR beta chains were sequenced at survey level with immunoSEQ. Sequenced by immunoSEQ multiplex PCR; TCRdb stores in-frame clones only, minus some. This sample yields about 68,000 clones, of which just under 95% are seen a single time; under 4.5% belongs to the top ten. The sample taken for sequencing was PBMCs. The source of this sequence is a man aged 40-50 years with rheumatoid arthritis. V and J are TRBV28 and TRBJ2-2, with D possibly TRBD1 on 6 matching bases. The CDR3 region is CASVDSPNTGELFF. CDR3 nucleotides: TGTGCCAGCGTGGACAGCCCAAACACCGGGGAGCTGTTTTTT.